The 3 T cell receptor beta chains presented below share a single source sample, sequenced in a study of Ad26.COV2.S vaccination and SARS-CoV-2 variants. Treatment given: roughly 20 received Ad26.COV2.S at low or high dose, single or two shots; 5 received placebo; per-sample allocation not given. Day 63 after the first injection of vaccine or placebo was the sampling time. The assay was immunoSEQ multiplex PCR, and TCRdb's table has in-frame clones only and misses some. The sample shows 380,000 or so clones, 86% of them seen only once. The sample consisted of peripheral blood, taken in a trial of Ad26.COV2.S vaccine versus placebo. All receptors derive from a person between 18 and 60 years old who received the Ad26.COV2.S COVID-19 vaccine or a placebo.

J is TRBJ2-3 and V is TRBV7-8; 16 bases are a match to TRBD2. Unmatched junction bases numbered 4, after V lost 7 bases and J lost 0 bases. CDR1 and CDR2 from the germline V gene are SGHVS and FQNEAQ. This CDR3 has 17 amino acids. The CDR3 sequence is CASTGLAGGRSTDTQYF. The CDR3 DNA reads TGTGCCAGCACGGGACTAGCGGGGGGGCGTAGCACAGATACGCAGTATTTT.

As to this clone: In the same sample, other DNA sequences code for this CDR3. The CDR3: CASSQGGRGYTF. The CDR3 nucleotides are TGTGCCAGCAGCCAAGGGGGGCGAGGCTACACCTTC. The chain joins TRBV3-1 (or the pseudogene TRBV3-2) to TRBJ1-2; D possibly corresponds to TRBD1 (6 bases). Deletions cut 1 base from V and 8 bases from J, with 8 bases between. This CDR3 region has 12 residues. The germline V gene has CDR1 LGHDT and CDR2 YNNKEL (reference sequence).

The chain employs TRBV4-2 and TRBJ2-2; tentatively, D is TRBD2 (5 bases). The germline V and J ends were trimmed by 0 bases and 5 bases, with 19 bases remaining between them. Germline loops: CDR1 LGHNA, CDR2 YNFKEQ. The length of the CDR3 is 18 residues. The CDR3 loop is CASSQERAITPGTGELFF. CDR3 coding DNA: TGTGCCAGCAGCCAAGAGAGGGCCATAACCCCGGGGACCGGGGAGCTGTTTTTT.